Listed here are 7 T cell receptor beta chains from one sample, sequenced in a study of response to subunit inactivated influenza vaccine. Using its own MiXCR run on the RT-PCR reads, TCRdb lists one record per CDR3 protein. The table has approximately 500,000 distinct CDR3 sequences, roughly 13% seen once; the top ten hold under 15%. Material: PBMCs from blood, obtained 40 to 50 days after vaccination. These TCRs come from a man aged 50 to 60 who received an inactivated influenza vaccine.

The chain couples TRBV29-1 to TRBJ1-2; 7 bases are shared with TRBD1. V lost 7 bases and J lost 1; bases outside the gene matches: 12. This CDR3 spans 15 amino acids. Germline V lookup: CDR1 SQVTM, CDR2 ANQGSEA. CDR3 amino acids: CSAGVGQDFNYGYTF. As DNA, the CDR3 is TGCAGCGCCGGCGTAGGACAGGACTTTAACTATGGCTACACCTTC. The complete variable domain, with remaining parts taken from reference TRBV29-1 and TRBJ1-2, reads SAVISQKPSRDICQRGTSLTIQCQVDSQVTMMFWYRQQPGQSLTLIATANQGSEATYESGFVIDKFPISRPNLTFSTLTVSNMSPEDSSIYLCSAGVGQDFNYGYTFGSGTRLTVV.

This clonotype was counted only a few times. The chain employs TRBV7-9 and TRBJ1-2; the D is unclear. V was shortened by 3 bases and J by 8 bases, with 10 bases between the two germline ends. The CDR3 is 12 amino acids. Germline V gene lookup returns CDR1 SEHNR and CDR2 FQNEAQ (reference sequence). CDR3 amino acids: CASSFDQTGYTF. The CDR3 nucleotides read TGTGCCAGCAGCTTCGATCAGACGGGCTACACCTTC. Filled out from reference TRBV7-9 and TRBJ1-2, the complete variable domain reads DTGVSQNPRHKITKRGQNVTFRCDPISEHNRLYWYRQTLGQGPEFLTYFQNEAQLEKSRLLSDRFSAERPKGSFSTLEIQRTEQGDSAMYLCASSFDQTGYTFGSGTRLTVV.

The CDR3 bases are TGTGCCAGCAGGTCACCCCCCAATGAGCAGTTCTTC. Translated, it gives CASRSPPNEQFF. J is TRBJ2-1 and V is TRBV28; D is ambiguous. Germline CDR1 reads MDHEN; CDR2 reads SYDVKM. V was shortened by 6 bases and J by 6 bases, with 9 bases between the two germline ends. The CDR3 loop spans 12 amino acids.

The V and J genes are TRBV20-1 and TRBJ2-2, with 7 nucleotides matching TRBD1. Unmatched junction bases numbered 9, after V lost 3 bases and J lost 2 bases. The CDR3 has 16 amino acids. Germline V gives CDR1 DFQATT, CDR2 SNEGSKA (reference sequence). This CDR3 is CSASKPGQLNTGELFF. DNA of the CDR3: TGCAGTGCTAGTAAGCCGGGACAGCTAAACACCGGGGAGCTGTTTTTT.

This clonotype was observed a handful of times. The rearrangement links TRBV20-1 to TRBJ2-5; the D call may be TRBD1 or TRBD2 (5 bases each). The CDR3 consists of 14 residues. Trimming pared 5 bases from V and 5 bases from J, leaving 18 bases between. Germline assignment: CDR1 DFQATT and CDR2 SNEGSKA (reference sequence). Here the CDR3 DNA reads TGCAGTGCTGCCCCGGGGACCCTACGCGAGACCCAGTACTTC. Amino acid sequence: CSAAPGTLRETQYF.

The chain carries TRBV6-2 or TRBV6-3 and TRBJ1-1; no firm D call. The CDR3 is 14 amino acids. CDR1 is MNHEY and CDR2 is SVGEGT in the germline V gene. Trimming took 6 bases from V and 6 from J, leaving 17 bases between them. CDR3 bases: TGTGCCAGCAGCGACCTTTTCTCGAAGGCTGAAGCTTTCTTT. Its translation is CASSDLFSKAEAFF.

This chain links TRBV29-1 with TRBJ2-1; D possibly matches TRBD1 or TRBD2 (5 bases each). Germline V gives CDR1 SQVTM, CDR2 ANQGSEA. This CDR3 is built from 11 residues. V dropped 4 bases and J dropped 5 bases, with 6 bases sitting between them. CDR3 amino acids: CSVVGHNEQFF. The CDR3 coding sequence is TGCAGCGTTGTGGGACACAATGAGCAGTTCTTC.